Described below is a single TCR beta chain sequence and its context. What it recognizes is unknown. Researchers took blood at baseline, on cycle 4 day 1, and on cycle 7 day 1. These data come from a study of OX40 agonist ivuxolimab in advanced cancers. Overall study findings and caveats: Individuals who were partial responders at 0.1-3.0 mg/kg had clonal expansion that ranked among the lowest.

Trimming stripped 0 bases from V and 8 bases from J, with 19 bases between. The CDR3 sequence is 17 residues long. Germline-derived CDR1 and CDR2 are LNHDA and SQIVND (reference sequence). Using immunoSEQ multiplex PCR, the repertoire was profiled, and TCRdb retains in-frame clones only, with some absent. The data show approximately 77,000 clones, about 89% seen once. This TCR was recovered from an adult with an advanced solid tumor such as melanoma, head and neck, liver or kidney cancer. The chain combines TRBV19 with TRBJ2-2; D is perhaps TRBD2 (5 bases). Sequenced material: CD4+ or CD8+ T cells sorted from blood, taken in a trial of the OX40 agonist ivuxolimab. The CDR3 spells CASSIDYFGGRSGELFF. In DNA, the CDR3 is TGTGCCAGTAGTATAGATTACTTCGGAGGAAGATCTGGGGAGCTGTTTTTT.